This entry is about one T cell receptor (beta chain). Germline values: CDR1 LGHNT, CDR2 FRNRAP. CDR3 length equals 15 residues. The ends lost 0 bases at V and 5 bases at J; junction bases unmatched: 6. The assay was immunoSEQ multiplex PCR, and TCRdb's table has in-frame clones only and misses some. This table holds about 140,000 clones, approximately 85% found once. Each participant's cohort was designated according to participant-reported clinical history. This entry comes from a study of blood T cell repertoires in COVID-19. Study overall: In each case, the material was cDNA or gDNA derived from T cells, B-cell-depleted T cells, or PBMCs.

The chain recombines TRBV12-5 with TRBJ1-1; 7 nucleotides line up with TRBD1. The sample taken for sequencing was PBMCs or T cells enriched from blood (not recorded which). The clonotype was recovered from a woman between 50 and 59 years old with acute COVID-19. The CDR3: CASGLVLQGGTEAFF. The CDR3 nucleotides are TGTGCTAGTGGTTTGGTACTCCAGGGGGGAACTGAAGCTTTCTTT.